This TCR beta chain was identified in a study of cytomegalovirus exposure and HLA in healthy donors. The PCR contained 60 Vbeta and 13 Jbeta primers. Measured with immunoSEQ multiplex PCR; TCRdb has only the in-frame clones, and not every one. The sample holds under 150,000 clones; about 80% are singletons and the top ten take 2.7%. The germline gives CDR1 SGDLS, CDR2 YYNGEE. J lost 4 bases, V lost 4 bases, and 4 bases had no gene match. The CDR3 consists of 14 residues. This clonotype was obtained from a boy younger than 10 in good health and CMV-seronegative. The V gene is TRBV9, the J gene TRBJ1-1; 10 nucleotides align to TRBD1. Sequencing was carried out using PBMCs. The CDR3 loop reads CASSTRTGGTEAFF. For the CDR3, the DNA is TGTGCCAGCAGCACACGGACAGGGGGCACTGAAGCTTTCTTT.